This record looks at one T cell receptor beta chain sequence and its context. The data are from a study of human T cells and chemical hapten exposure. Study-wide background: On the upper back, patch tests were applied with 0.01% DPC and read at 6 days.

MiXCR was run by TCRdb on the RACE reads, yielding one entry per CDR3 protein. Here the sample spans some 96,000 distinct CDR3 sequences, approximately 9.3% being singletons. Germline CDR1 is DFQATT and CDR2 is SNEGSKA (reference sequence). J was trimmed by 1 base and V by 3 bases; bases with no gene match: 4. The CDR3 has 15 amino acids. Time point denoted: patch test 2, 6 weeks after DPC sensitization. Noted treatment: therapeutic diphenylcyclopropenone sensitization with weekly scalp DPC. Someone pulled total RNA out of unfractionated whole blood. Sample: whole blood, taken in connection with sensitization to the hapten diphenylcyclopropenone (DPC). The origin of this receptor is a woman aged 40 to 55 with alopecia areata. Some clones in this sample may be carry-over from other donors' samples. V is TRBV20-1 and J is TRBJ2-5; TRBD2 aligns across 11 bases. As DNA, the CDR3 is TGCAGTGCTAGGCCGGGACTAGCGGCCCAAGAGACCCAGTACTTC. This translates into CSARPGLAAQETQYF.